These 9 T cell receptor beta chains came from one sample sequenced in a study of long-term antiretroviral therapy in people with HIV (dated 2022 in TCRdb). The immunoSEQ hsTCRB v3.0 assay was used at survey level resolution to sequence the TRB variable region. This immuneACCESS table, as held by TCRdb, lists in-frame sequences with V and J called but not all clones. Of the missing ones, under half trace to an unresolved V gene in checked studies; the others have no known cause. The sample profile shows 26,000 or so clones; 87% of them were found once. The top ten constitute over 0.8% of the sample. Sample: unsorted PBMCs, taken 2 years after starting antiretroviral therapy. The receptor source for this set is a man over 45 with HIV.

The V and J genes are TRBV27 and TRBJ2-7; TRBD2 agrees at 9 bases. The V gene's germline CDR1 is MNHEY and CDR2 SMNVEV (reference sequence). J was trimmed by 5 bases and V by 7 bases; bases with no gene match: 9. This CDR3 has 14 residues. The chain's CDR3 is CASNSGTSIHEQYF. DNA for the CDR3: TGTGCCAGCAACTCCGGGACTAGCATCCACGAGCAGTACTTC.

This clone was counted a few times. The rearrangement joins TRBV5-6 to TRBJ1-2; D might be TRBD1 (5 bases). V gave up 0 bases and J gave up 8 bases, with 8 bases separating them. CDR1 is SGHDT, CDR2 YYEEEE, per germline. CDR3 size: 12 residues. As DNA, the CDR3 is TGTGCCAGCAGCTTGGCAGGGATGGGCTACACCTTC. Amino acid sequence: CASSLAGMGYTF.

The CDR3 region is CASSARDRSYEQYF. The CDR3 nucleotides are TGTGCCAGCAGCGCCCGGGACAGGTCCTACGAGCAGTACTTC. The chain is built from TRBV11-3 and TRBJ2-7; 8 bases are a match to TRBD1. With V trimmed by 5 bases and J by 1 base, 4 bases remained unmatched. Per germline, CDR1 SGHNT and CDR2 YENEEA. This CDR3 spans 14 amino acids.

V and J are TRBV7-9 and TRBJ2-1, with D unresolved. V was clipped by 4 bases and J by 2 bases, with 12 bases between them. The germline gives CDR1 SEHNR, CDR2 FQNEAQ (reference sequence). CDR3 length equals 15 residues. CDR3 in amino acids: CASSSVGNTYNEQFF. In DNA form, the CDR3 reads TGTGCCAGCAGCTCGGTGGGTAATACCTACAATGAGCAGTTCTTC.

The DNA for the CDR3 is TGCGCCAGCAGCCAATTGGGGACTAGCGGGGAGACCCAGTACTTC. Translation: CASSQLGTSGETQYF. V is TRBV4-3 and J is TRBJ2-5; 12 nucleotides agree with TRBD2. The length of the CDR3 is 15 residues. V trimming: 2 bases; J trimming: 5 bases; junction bases outside the gene matches: 3. Germline lookup yields CDR1 LGHNA and CDR2 YSLEER.

In this sample, this clone turned up a few times. V gene TRBV27 combines with J gene TRBJ2-7; 9 bases agree with TRBD1. The CDR3 has 14 amino acids. Trimming at V came to 5 bases and at J to 5 bases, leaving 7 bases not matched to a gene. Germline V gene lookup returns CDR1 MNHEY and CDR2 SMNVEV (reference sequence). CDR3 residues: CASSQTGGLNEQYF. CDR3 nucleotides: TGTGCCAGCAGTCAAACAGGGGGCTTAAACGAGCAGTACTTC.

This clone showed up just once. The chain joins TRBV7-2 to TRBJ2-3, with 13 positions matching TRBD2. The CDR3 has 15 residues. Germline CDR1 and CDR2: SGHTA and FQGNSA. The ends lost 1 base at V and 10 bases at J; junction bases unmatched: 5. The CDR3 sequence is CASSLGLAGGSSQYF. The CDR3 region has the DNA TGTGCCAGCAGCTTAGGACTAGCGGGAGGTTCATCGCAGTATTTT.

This rearrangement joins TRBV27 to TRBJ2-7; 9 nucleotides match TRBD1. The germline gives CDR1 MNHEY, CDR2 SMNVEV (reference sequence). Trimming at V came to 3 bases and at J to 3 bases, leaving 3 bases not matched to a gene. CDR3 size: 14 residues. CDR3: CASSFGTGRYEQYF. CDR3 DNA: TGTGCCAGCAGTTTCGGGACAGGGCGCTACGAGCAGTACTTC.

The rearrangement joins TRBV19 to TRBJ2-3; 10 bases fit TRBD1. Trimming removed 4 bases from V and 2 bases from J; junction bases left unmatched: 3. The CDR3 runs 15 residues. Germline assignment: CDR1 LNHDA and CDR2 SQIVND (reference sequence). The CDR3: CASSTGQGFTDTQYF. The DNA of the CDR3 is TGTGCCAGTAGTACGGGACAGGGGTTCACAGATACGCAGTATTTT.